This entry concerns a single T cell receptor (beta chain). Its antigen remains unknown. Treatment denoted: roughly ten-day PBMC culture with coronavirus spike peptide pools or control peptides (ViraFEST assay). This sample is drawn from a study of vaccination and CD4 T cells after COVID-19. Study-level information: At a median about 78 days (range 14 to 241) after dose two, post-vaccine samples were obtained. The cells were exposed to overlapping spike peptides originating from SARS-CoV-2, HCoV-NL63, HCoV-OC43 and HCoV-229E for stimulation. Notes on the study in general: Median SARS-CoV-2-reactive clonotypes rose from roughly 22 to 38, not significantly.

V dropped 3 bases and J dropped 6; count of bases not matched to a gene: 0. The CDR3 totals 13 residues. CDR1 SGHDT and CDR2 YYEEEE come from the germline V gene. The Oncomine TCR Beta short-read assay sequenced DNA from cultured CD4+ T cells. The authors extracted genomic DNA from cultured CD4+ T cells. From the PCR reads, TCRdb called clonotypes with MiXCR, one entry per CDR3 protein. Seen here are 10,000 to 15,000 distinct CDR3 sequences, 62% observed once, and the top ten hold approximately 12%. Sequencing was performed on CD4+ T cells from blood, cultured in vitro. J is TRBJ2-2 and V is TRBV5-6; TRBD1 matches 9 bases. The sequence was collected from a human donor who had recovered from COVID-19. CDR3 DNA sequence: TGTGCCAGCAGCTGGGACAGGGCCGGGGAGCTGTTTTTT. Its translation is CASSWDRAGELFF.